One and the same sample provided the 14 T cell receptor beta chains below, sequenced in a study of blood T cell repertoires in COVID-19. Here immunoSEQ multiplex PCR was the method, and the copy in TCRdb shows in-frame clones only, minus some. The data contain some 520,000 clones, 85% to 90% of them singletons. Sequenced material: peripheral blood. These TCRs come from a man younger than 35 with COVID-19, enrolled during active disease.

This chain uses TRBV6-1 with TRBJ2-7; D might be TRBD2 (6 bases). The CDR3 length is 14 residues. Trimming took 2 bases from V and 0 from J, leaving 8 bases between them. In germline, CDR1 is MNHNS, CDR2 SASEGT. This CDR3 reads CASSERDFSYEQYF. Written as DNA, the CDR3 is TGTGCCAGCAGTGAAAGGGACTTCTCCTACGAGCAGTACTTC.

The V call is TRBV19, the J call TRBJ2-7; 10 nucleotides agree with TRBD1. The CDR3 loop spans 16 amino acids. The germline gives CDR1 LNHDA, CDR2 SQIVND (reference sequence). The V gene end was trimmed by 5 bases and the J gene end by 6 bases; junction bases not matched to a gene: 13. The CDR3 is CASSRSTGTGVSEQYF. DNA for the CDR3: TGTGCCAGTAGTCGCAGCACCGGGACAGGGGTTTCCGAGCAGTACTTC.

The genes are TRBV19 and TRBJ2-1; 10 bases agree with TRBD2. This CDR3 contains 16 residues. Trimming at V came to 6 bases and at J to 8 bases, leaving 13 bases not matched to a gene. The germline gives CDR1 LNHDA, CDR2 SQIVND (reference sequence). The CDR3, as DNA: TGTGCCAGTAGCCCCCCGGGACTAGCGAGAATAGATGAGCAGTTCTTC. It yields the protein CASSPPGLARIDEQFF.

The J gene is TRBJ2-3, the V gene TRBV5-1; TRBD2 aligns across 16 bases. V lost 3 bases to trimming and J lost 4 bases; unmatched junction nucleotides: 8. There are 18 residues in the CDR3. Per germline, CDR1 SGHRS and CDR2 YFSETQ. The CDR3 DNA is TGCGCCAGCAGCTACGGGACTAGCGGGGGGGCCAGTTCAGATACGCAGTATTTT. The encoded protein is CASSYGTSGGASSDTQYF. The full variable domain, with the rest looked up from reference TRBV5-1 and TRBJ2-3, is KAGVTQTPRYLIKTRGQQVTLSCSPISGHRSVSWYQQTPGQGLQFLFEYFSETQRNKGNFPGRFSGRQFSNSRSEMNVSTLELGDSALYLCASSYGTSGGASSDTQYFGPGTRLTVL.

J is TRBJ2-1 and V is TRBV27; 8 bases line up with TRBD1. The ends lost 0 bases at V and 4 bases at J; junction bases unmatched: 8. This CDR3 is built from 17 residues. The V gene's germline CDR1 is MNHEY and CDR2 SMNVEV (reference sequence). CDR3 protein: CASSLSSAGGIYNEQFF. Here the CDR3 DNA reads TGTGCCAGCAGTTTATCATCGGCAGGGGGCATATACAATGAGCAGTTCTTC.

This sequence joins TRBV18 and TRBJ1-6; 8 bases align to TRBD1. This CDR3 contains 16 residues. The V gene's germline CDR1 is KGHSH and CDR2 LQKENI. Losses at the gene ends were 2 bases for V and 9 bases for J; bases not matched to a gene: 9. CDR3 sequence: CASSPSDRGRGSPLHF. CDR3 DNA: TGTGCCAGCTCACCATCCGACAGGGGTCGGGGTTCACCCCTCCACTTT.

CDR3 sequence: CASSDWLAGDNEQFF. The DNA for the CDR3 is TGTGCCAGCAGTGACTGGCTAGCGGGAGACAATGAGCAGTTCTTC. The chain carries TRBV2 and TRBJ2-1, with 10 bases matching TRBD2. With 3 bases clipped from V and 5 bases from J, the junction kept 4 bases outside the gene matches. The CDR3 runs to 15 residues. The germline V gene has CDR1 SNHLY and CDR2 FYNNEI.

DNA for the CDR3: TGTGCCACCAGTGCGGCAGGGGGCCCGCTGACCCAGTACTTC. Translation gives CATSAAGGPLTQYF. The chain carries TRBV24-1 and TRBJ2-5, with TRBD1 identical over 8 bases. CDR3 length: 14 amino acids. Per germline, CDR1 KGHDR and CDR2 SFDVKD. With V trimmed by 5 bases and J by 7 bases, 8 bases remained unmatched.

This clone came up once. The CDR3 bases are TGTGCCAGCGGAGTTAGCGGGGACACCGGGGAGCTGTTTTTT. It specifies CASGVSGDTGELFF. This sequence joins TRBV6-5 and TRBJ2-2, with 8 bases matching TRBD2. Germline trimming cut 8 bases from V and 3 bases from J; bases unmatched to any gene: 5. Germline V gene data show CDR1 as MNHEY and CDR2 as SVGAGI. The CDR3 contains 14 residues.

This clone was recorded once. This chain links TRBV7-9 with TRBJ2-5; 15 positions agree with TRBD2. The CDR3 length is 17 residues. CDR1 is SEHNR, CDR2 FQNEAQ, per germline (reference sequence). V dropped 6 bases and J dropped 4; count of bases not matched to a gene: 9. The CDR3 here is CASRKGTSGGSRETQYF. Written as DNA, the CDR3 is TGTGCCAGCAGGAAAGGGACTAGCGGGGGGTCCCGAGAGACCCAGTACTTC.

The J gene is TRBJ2-2, the V gene TRBV27, with unresolved D. The CDR3 spans 15 residues. CDR1 is MNHEY and CDR2 is SMNVEV in the germline V gene (reference sequence). Trimming took 3 bases from V and 0 from J, leaving 8 bases between them. The CDR3: CASSFSGTNTGELFF. In DNA form, the CDR3 reads TGTGCCAGCAGTTTTTCGGGTACGAACACCGGGGAGCTGTTTTTT.

The V gene is TRBV5-1, the J gene TRBJ2-1, with D perhaps TRBD2 (6 bases). With 4 bases removed from V and 8 bases from J, the gap between germline ends came to 25 bases. Germline CDR1 and CDR2: SGHRS and YFSETQ. The CDR3 has 17 residues. The CDR3 sequence is CASSLRGALDFGDEQFF. Here the CDR3 DNA reads TGCGCCAGCAGCCTCCGCGGGGCCCTCGATTTTGGGGATGAGCAGTTCTTC.

This clone was counted once. The chain couples TRBV5-1 to TRBJ2-2; weak D call: TRBD2 (6 bases). Germline CDR1 reads SGHRS; CDR2 reads YFSETQ. CDR3 length: 15 amino acids. The V gene lost 4 bases and the J gene lost 0 bases, with 10 bases spanning the gap. CDR3 sequence: CASSPGGANTGELFF. The CDR3 nucleotides read TGCGCCAGCAGCCCCGGGGGAGCGAACACCGGGGAGCTGTTTTTT.

Turning to this clone: Other DNA sequences in this sample translate to the same CDR3. The chain couples TRBV30 to TRBJ1-5, with D possibly being TRBD1 (6 bases). Trimming stripped 1 base from V and 2 bases from J, with 6 bases between. The CDR3 has 13 residues. From germline, CDR1 is GTSNPN and CDR2 SVGIG (reference sequence). The CDR3 nucleotides are TGTGCCTGGAGTGGACAGGGCAATCAGCCCCAGCATTTT. Translated: CAWSGQGNQPQHF.